The present entry profiles one T cell receptor beta chain with its context. Generated by immunoSEQ multiplex PCR, the TCRdb table keeps only in-frame clones and is missing some. The sample shows roughly 45,000 clones, just over 85% of them seen only once. The CDR3 extends over 15 amino acids. Germline V lookup: CDR1 SEHNR, CDR2 FQNEAQ (reference sequence). Between the trimmed V and J ends, which lost 4 bases and 9 bases, there was a span of 16 bases. With autoimmune disease history or systemic immunosuppression, patients were excluded. These data come from a study of OX40 agonist ivuxolimab in advanced cancers.

The receptor was derived from an adult with an advanced solid tumor such as melanoma, head and neck, liver or kidney cancer. The chain joins TRBV7-9 to TRBJ1-6, with D tentatively TRBD1 (5 bases). Material: CD4+ or CD8+ T cells sorted from blood, obtained in a trial of the OX40 agonist ivuxolimab. The CDR3 loop reads CASSSVGGEVSPLHF. As DNA, the CDR3 is TGTGCCAGCAGCTCCGTGGGAGGGGAGGTTTCACCCCTCCACTTT.